This entry lists 32 T cell receptor beta chains sequenced from one sample in a study of long-term antiretroviral therapy in people with HIV. Running of the v3.0 immunoSEQ assay took place at survey level. Repertoires were generated with immunoSEQ multiplex PCR, while TCRdb's copy carries only in-frame clones and drops some. The sample has roughly 25,000 clones; roughly 87% are singletons. The sample here was unsorted PBMCs, taken 0.4 years after starting antiretroviral therapy. The source of these receptors is a man in his fifties with HIV.

This CDR3 is CASSLWDSVTQPQHF. Here the CDR3 DNA reads TGCGCCAGCAGCTTGTGGGACTCTGTAACTCAGCCCCAGCATTTT. V gene TRBV5-1 combines with J gene TRBJ1-5; the D gene is possibly TRBD1 (5 bases). Germline CDR1 SGHRS, CDR2 YFSETQ. The CDR3 runs to 15 residues. Trimming took 1 base from V and 6 from J, leaving 14 bases between them.

V and J are TRBV5-4 and TRBJ1-2; D remains unclear. V lost 0 bases to trimming and J lost 8 bases, with 20 bases between them. CDR1 and CDR2 from the germline V gene are SGHNT and YYREEE (reference sequence). This CDR3 is 16 amino acids long. CDR3 in amino acids: CASSLGSKGTERGYTF. The CDR3 DNA reads as TGTGCCAGCAGCTTGGGGTCGAAGGGCACGGAGAGAGGCTACACCTTC.

In this sample, this clone turned up once. This rearrangement joins TRBV28 to TRBJ2-3; TRBD2 matches 9 bases. V gave up 5 bases and J gave up 0 bases; unmatched junction bases: 6. This CDR3 comprises 16 residues. Germline CDR1 MDHEN, CDR2 SYDVKM. CDR3 in amino acids: CASSVAGVTSTDTQYF. DNA of the CDR3: TGTGCCAGCAGTGTAGCGGGGGTTACTAGCACAGATACGCAGTATTTT.

V gene TRBV27 combines with J gene TRBJ2-5, with D tentatively TRBD1 or TRBD2 (5 bases each). This CDR3 is 14 amino acids long. The germline V gene has CDR1 MNHEY and CDR2 SMNVEV (reference sequence). Trimming cost V 4 bases and J 5 bases, with 14 bases left between them. CDR3 residues: CASSWGSPPETQYF. The CDR3 nucleotides are TGTGCCAGCAGTTGGGGGTCCCCACCGGAGACCCAGTACTTC.

The rearrangement links TRBV5-1 to TRBJ2-3; 9 bases map to TRBD2. The CDR3 extends over 17 amino acids. The germline gives CDR1 SGHRS, CDR2 YFSETQ. Trimming removed 4 bases from V and 0 bases from J; junction bases left unmatched: 9. The CDR3 region is CASSPGGGGVSTDTQYF. In DNA form, the CDR3 reads TGCGCCAGCAGCCCGGGAGGCGGGGGGGTTAGCACAGATACGCAGTATTTT.

The rearrangement uses TRBV6-5 and TRBJ2-7; D gene ambiguous. Germline CDR1 reads MNHEY; CDR2 reads SVGAGI. Trimming removed 6 bases from V and 1 base from J, with 4 bases in between. There are 11 residues in the CDR3. CDR3 in amino acids: CASRVSYEQYF. The CDR3 nucleotides are TGTGCCAGCAGGGTTTCCTACGAGCAGTACTTC.

The gene calls are TRBV11-3 and TRBJ2-6; D not resolved. The V and J ends lost 3 bases and 3 bases respectively, with 12 bases between them. The CDR3 is 16 residues long. Germline values: CDR1 SGHNT, CDR2 YENEEA. The CDR3 coding sequence is TGTGCCAGCAGCTTTTTTCCGCCTCGTGGGGCCAACGTCCTGACTTTC. This encodes CASSFFPPRGANVLTF.

The CDR3 nucleotides are TGTGCCATCAGTAGAGCGGGGGGACATGCAGATACGCAGTATTTT. It is translated as CAISRAGGHADTQYF. The chain employs TRBV10-3 and TRBJ2-3, with 9 bases matching TRBD2. CDR3 size: 15 residues. Per the germline V gene, CDR1 is ENHRY and CDR2 is SYGVKD. Trimming took 5 bases from V and 4 from J; bases not matched to a gene: 7.

The V gene is TRBV9, the J gene TRBJ2-7; D gene unclear. Germline CDR1 SGDLS, CDR2 YYNGEE. The length of the CDR3 is 14 residues. Between the trimmed V and J ends, which lost 4 bases and 0 bases, there was a span of 11 bases. The CDR3 loop reads CASSPQGSSYEQYF. The CDR3 bases are TGTGCCAGCAGCCCTCAAGGAAGCTCCTACGAGCAGTACTTC.

The chain joins TRBV5-4 to TRBJ2-2, with D possibly matching TRBD1 (5 bases). V lost 3 bases, J lost 2 bases, and 8 bases lay in between. CDR1 and CDR2 from the germline V gene are SGHNT and YYREEE (reference sequence). The CDR3 is made up of 14 amino acids. CDR3: CASSSTENTGELFF. In DNA form, the CDR3 reads TGTGCCAGCAGCTCGACAGAAAACACCGGGGAGCTGTTTTTT.

This chain joins TRBV4-1 and TRBJ1-4, with D unclear. This CDR3 region has 16 residues. Germline values: CDR1 MGHRA, CDR2 YSYEKL. Trimming shortened V by 0 bases and J by 0 bases, and 8 bases separated the two germline ends. In DNA, the CDR3 is TGCGCCAGCAGCCAAGATCGTGGGGCAACTAATGAAAAACTGTTTTTT. Protein sequence: CASSQDRGATNEKLFF.

The chain has TRBV6-5 and TRBJ2-7; D possibly corresponds to TRBD2 (6 bases). CDR3 length equals 14 residues. Trimming stripped 6 bases from V and 4 bases from J, with 16 bases between. Germline CDR1 reads MNHEY; CDR2 reads SVGAGI. Here the CDR3 reads CASSLGQEGYEQYF. CDR3 nucleotides: TGTGCCAGCAGCTTGGGGCAGGAGGGGTACGAGCAGTACTTC.

The chain links TRBV4-1 to TRBJ2-1, with D unresolved. CDR3 length: 14 residues. V was cut by 9 bases and J by 6 bases, with 18 bases left in between. In germline, CDR1 is MGHRA, CDR2 YSYEKL. The CDR3 loop is CASSKSPVLNEQFF. DNA of the CDR3: TGCGCCAGTTCCAAGTCTCCCGTACTCAATGAGCAGTTCTTC.

The V gene is TRBV5-4, the J gene TRBJ1-1, with no clear D. Germline V gives CDR1 SGHNT, CDR2 YYREEE (reference sequence). This CDR3 has 13 amino acids. Trimming left V 2 bases short and J 0 bases short, with 5 bases between. The CDR3 spells CASSLILNTEAFF. The DNA for the CDR3 is TGTGCCAGCAGCTTAATTCTGAACACTGAAGCTTTCTTT. The full variable domain, its missing parts supplied by reference TRBV5-4 and TRBJ1-1, is ETGVTQSPTHLIKTRGQQVTLRCSSQSGHNTVSWYQQALGQGPQFIFQYYREEENGRGNFPPRFSGLQFPNYSSELNVNALELDDSALYLCASSLILNTEAFFGQGTRLTVV.

This rearrangement joins TRBV18 to TRBJ2-3, with D possibly being TRBD1 or TRBD2 (5 bases each). Trimming stripped 2 bases from V and 1 base from J, with 13 bases between. There are 16 residues in the CDR3. CDR1 and CDR2 from the germline V gene are KGHSH and LQKENI. The CDR3 DNA is TGTGCCAGCTCACCAATCGAGGGGCCACGCACAGATACGCAGTATTTT. This codes for CASSPIEGPRTDTQYF.

The chain carries TRBV30 and TRBJ2-1; 8 bases are a match to TRBD2. The CDR3 contains 13 residues. CDR1 and CDR2 from the germline V gene are GTSNPN and SVGIG (reference sequence). V gave up 2 bases and J gave up 7 bases; unmatched junction bases: 4. CDR3 nucleotides: TGTGCCTGGAGTAAGCGGGGGAGGAATGAGCAGTTCTTC. It specifies CAWSKRGRNEQFF.

The gene calls are TRBV6-1 and TRBJ2-3, with D perhaps given as TRBD1 or TRBD2 (5 bases each). Germline values: CDR1 MNHNS, CDR2 SASEGT. V lost 3 bases, J lost 2 bases, and 18 bases lay in between. This CDR3 is built from 17 residues. Here the CDR3 DNA reads TGTGCCAGCAGTGATACCCCGGGACGGTCGACCACAGATACGCAGTATTTT. This gives the protein CASSDTPGRSTTDTQYF.

The rearrangement links TRBV5-4 to TRBJ2-2; the D gene is possibly TRBD1 (6 bases). This CDR3 spans 14 amino acids. V lost 0 bases and J 6 bases, leaving 9 bases between the germline ends. From germline, CDR1 is SGHNT and CDR2 YYREEE (reference sequence). The CDR3 is CASSLGTGSGELFF. Here the CDR3 DNA reads TGTGCCAGCAGCTTGGGAACAGGGTCCGGGGAGCTGTTTTTT.

The V call is TRBV4-1, the J call TRBJ1-1; D call uncertain. Trimming took 8 bases from V and 0 from J, leaving 13 bases between them. Germline CDR1 reads MGHRA; CDR2 reads YSYEKL. The CDR3 runs 14 residues. CDR3 nucleotides: TGCGCCAGCTCCGGACGGACGATGAACACTGAAGCTTTCTTT. Translating gives CASSGRTMNTEAFF.

The rearrangement uses TRBV20-1 and TRBJ2-7; weak D call: TRBD2 (5 bases). Trimming removed 8 bases at V and 7 bases at J, with 15 bases between. The CDR3 is made up of 11 amino acids. Looked up from germline, CDR1 is DFQATT and CDR2 is SNEGSKA (reference sequence). CDR3 region: CSLPSPGEQYF. The CDR3 DNA follows: TGCAGTCTGCCTTCGCCGGGGGAGCAGTACTTC.

This rearrangement joins TRBV7-9 to TRBJ2-2, with 7 bases aligning to TRBD1. This CDR3 contains 16 residues. Germline CDR1 SEHNR, CDR2 FQNEAQ (reference sequence). The V segment lost 2 bases and the J segment 4 bases; nucleotides outside the gene matches: 7. The CDR3 sequence: CASSLRDRALTGELFF. CDR3 bases: TGTGCCAGCAGCTTAAGGGACAGAGCCCTCACCGGGGAGCTGTTTTTT.

By share, this clone counts as medium-sized. V usage is TRBV10-1 and J usage is TRBJ1-5; D gene ambiguous. The CDR3 is 17 residues long. Germline CDR1 and CDR2: WNHNN and SYGVQD (reference sequence). V gave up 5 bases and J gave up 3 bases, with 20 bases separating them. CDR3 protein: CASSIQSRIADNQPQHF. CDR3 DNA sequence: TGCGCCAGCAGTATACAAAGCAGGATAGCGGACAATCAGCCCCAGCATTTT.

The V and J genes are TRBV5-1 and TRBJ2-2, with 10 bases fitting TRBD1. Per the germline V gene, CDR1 is SGHRS and CDR2 is YFSETQ. Unmatched junction bases numbered 2, after V lost 0 bases and J lost 6 bases. The CDR3 is 15 residues long. The CDR3 nucleotides are TGCGCCAGCAGCTTGGAAGGGACAGGGGCCGGGGAGCTGTTTTTT. It is translated as CASSLEGTGAGELFF.

This clone was seen once. The chain is built from TRBV6-6 and TRBJ1-6; tentatively, D is TRBD1 (5 bases). Germline CDR1 and CDR2: MNHNY and SVGAGI (reference sequence). The CDR3 covers 14 residues. V lost 6 bases and J 10 bases, leaving 16 bases between the germline ends. The CDR3 nucleotides are TGTGCCAGCAGCCGGGGCGCGTTAGAATCACCCCTCCACTTT. Translating gives CASSRGALESPLHF.

V and J are TRBV7-8 and TRBJ1-3; D is uncertain. Per germline, CDR1 SGHVS and CDR2 FQNEAQ. Between the trimmed V and J ends, which lost 1 base and 1 base, there was a span of 5 bases. The CDR3 extends over 14 amino acids. CDR3 region: CASSLVPSGNTIYF. The CDR3 nucleotides are TGTGCCAGCAGCTTAGTTCCGTCTGGAAACACCATATATTTT.

The CDR3 loop is CASSLVAINYGYTF. The CDR3 DNA reads as TGTGCCAGCAGCTTAGTCGCGATAAACTATGGCTACACCTTC. The gene calls are TRBV7-9 and TRBJ1-2; D uncertain. Germline CDR1 SEHNR, CDR2 FQNEAQ (reference sequence). Between the trimmed V and J ends, which lost 1 base and 2 bases, there was a span of 8 bases. The CDR3 length is 14 residues.

CDR3 amino acids: CASSYRGWNEQFF. In nucleotides, the CDR3 is TGCGCCAGCAGCTACAGGGGGTGGAATGAGCAGTTCTTC. The chain has TRBV5-1 and TRBJ2-1; TRBD1 aligns across 8 bases. The CDR3 has 13 residues. Per the germline V gene, CDR1 is SGHRS and CDR2 is YFSETQ. Germline trimming cut 3 bases from V and 7 bases from J; bases unmatched to any gene: 3.

This clone showed up just a few times. The gene calls are TRBV9 and TRBJ2-2; D is undetermined. This CDR3 region has 12 residues. Germline CDR1 is SGDLS and CDR2 is YYNGEE. Trimming removed 3 bases at V and 8 bases at J, with 8 bases between. CDR3 coding DNA: TGTGCCAGCAGCGCCGGCTTGGGGGAGCTGTTTTTT. Protein product: CASSAGLGELFF.

The V call is TRBV9, the J call TRBJ2-5; D not certain. The CDR3 extends over 15 amino acids. V lost 0 bases, J lost 2 bases, and 11 bases lay in between. Germline V lookup: CDR1 SGDLS, CDR2 YYNGEE. The CDR3 DNA is TGTGCCAGCAGCGTAGCTACTTCTAGGCAAGAGACCCAGTACTTC. It translates to CASSVATSRQETQYF.

The chain is built from TRBV7-2 and TRBJ2-1, with 7 bases lining up with TRBD1. Looked up from germline, CDR1 is SGHTA and CDR2 is FQGNSA. The CDR3 extends over 13 amino acids. V dropped 1 base and J dropped 8; count of bases not matched to a gene: 2. DNA for the CDR3: TGTGCCAGCAGCTTAGACAGGGGAGATGAGCAGTTCTTC. Translated: CASSLDRGDEQFF.

The chain joins TRBV2 to TRBJ1-1; TRBD1 is a possible D gene (5 bases). Germline V gene lookup returns CDR1 SNHLY and CDR2 FYNNEI. This CDR3 contains 14 residues. V was trimmed by 2 bases and J by 1 base, leaving 8 bases between them. In nucleotides, the CDR3 is TGTGCCAGCAGTGAAAGGCAGGGGAACACTGAAGCTTTCTTT. This codes for CASSERQGNTEAFF.

The rearrangement links TRBV5-1 to TRBJ1-6; D not certain. The germline V gene encodes CDR1 SGHRS and CDR2 YFSETQ. V lost 4 bases and J lost 6, with 14 bases in between. The CDR3 consists of 15 residues. CDR3 bases: TGCGCCAGCAGCCTCGACGGGCCGATTAATTCACCCCTCCACTTT. Its protein is CASSLDGPINSPLHF.